The 24 T cell receptor beta chains below come from one sample, sequenced in a study of blood T cell repertoires in COVID-19. The method was immunoSEQ multiplex PCR; TCRdb's version includes in-frame clones alone and lacks a portion of them. The data show roughly 200,000 clones, more than 75% seen once. Material: peripheral blood. All receptors derive from a man in his sixties with acute or convalescent COVID-19.

The chain carries TRBV11-1 and TRBJ2-5; 8 nucleotides line up with TRBD1. Germline V lookup: CDR1 SGHAT, CDR2 FQDESV (reference sequence). This CDR3 contains 14 residues. The junction had 0 bases not matched to a gene; V was cut back by 1 base and J by 2 bases. Written as DNA, the CDR3 is TGTGCCAGCAGCTTAGACAGGGGGCAAGAGACCCAGTACTTC. Residues: CASSLDRGQETQYF.

This chain joins TRBV4-2 and TRBJ1-5, with D possibly matching TRBD1 (6 bases). Germline V gives CDR1 LGHNA, CDR2 YNFKEQ. This CDR3 is 17 amino acids long. V lost 4 bases and J lost 3, with 19 bases in between. CDR3 amino acids: CASSPPPDRQFNQPQHF. CDR3 bases: TGTGCCAGCAGCCCGCCCCCGGACAGACAATTCAATCAGCCCCAGCATTTT.

CDR3 coding DNA: TGTGCCAGCAGCTTACTAGCGGGGGGTTCTGGGGCCAACGTCCTGACTTTC. It is translated as CASSLLAGGSGANVLTF. The chain couples TRBV7-6 to TRBJ2-6, with 11 bases fitting TRBD2. The V gene's germline CDR1 is SGHVS and CDR2 FNYEAQ. This CDR3 has 17 amino acids. Losses at the gene ends were 2 bases for V and 1 base for J; bases not matched to a gene: 1. The variable domain in full, completed from reference TRBV7-6 and TRBJ2-6, reads GAGVSQSPRYKVTKRGQDVALRCDPISGHVSLYWYRQALGQGPEFLTYFNYEAQQDKSGLPNDRFSAERPEGSISTLTIQRTEQRDSAMYRCASSLLAGGSGANVLTFGAGSRLTVL.

The chain links TRBV12-3 or TRBV12-4 to TRBJ2-5, with D possibly TRBD2 on 5 matching bases. This CDR3 is 11 amino acids long. Deletions cut 3 bases from V and 14 bases from J, with 13 bases between. The CDR3, as DNA: TGTGCCAGCAGTTTCGCAGGAGAGGGCTACTTC. It codes for CASSFAGEGYF.

The sample holds a few counts of this clone. J is TRBJ1-5 and V is TRBV7-9, with D uncertain. The ends were cut back, 4 bases at V and 5 bases at J, with 9 bases in the middle. Germline V lookup: CDR1 SEHNR, CDR2 FQNEAQ (reference sequence). The CDR3 loop spans 13 amino acids. The CDR3 DNA reads TGTGCCAGCAGCTCCCGAGTAGATCAGCCCCAGCATTTT. Its protein is CASSSRVDQPQHF.

The chain recombines TRBV28 with TRBJ2-7, with 7 nucleotides matching TRBD1. The CDR3 is made up of 15 amino acids. V was clipped by 2 bases and J by 1 base; unmatched bases: 5. Germline V lookup: CDR1 MDHEN, CDR2 SYDVKM. For the CDR3, the DNA is TGTGCCAGCAGTTTACGAGGGGGCGCTTCCTACGAGCAGTACTTC. Translating it yields CASSLRGGASYEQYF.

The CDR3 DNA sequence: TGTGCCAGCAGCTTGGTTGCGGGGAAACCAGATACGCAGTATTTT. This sequence encodes CASSLVAGKPDTQYF. The rearrangement joins TRBV5-5 to TRBJ2-3, with TRBD2 as a possible D gene (6 bases). Germline CDR1 SGHKS, CDR2 YYEKEE (reference sequence). Trimming took 0 bases from V and 4 from J, leaving 12 bases between them. The length of the CDR3 is 15 residues.

The chain combines TRBV19 with TRBJ2-1; 7 bases map to TRBD1. V gave up 5 bases and J gave up 0 bases; unmatched junction bases: 7. From germline, CDR1 is LNHDA and CDR2 SQIVND (reference sequence). The CDR3 totals 16 residues. In DNA, the CDR3 is TGTGCCAGTAGTGCACGACAGGGCCTCTCCTACAATGAGCAGTTCTTC. The encoded protein is CASSARQGLSYNEQFF.

This rearrangement joins TRBV5-8 to TRBJ2-1, with D perhaps TRBD2 (7 bases). Germline V CDR1 and CDR2: SGHTS, YDEGEE. Trimming removed 2 bases at V and 3 bases at J, with 15 bases between. The CDR3 is made up of 16 amino acids. DNA for the CDR3: TGTGCCAGCAGCTTTCGTCGGGGGGCTGGCTACAATGAGCAGTTCTTC. Translation: CASSFRRGAGYNEQFF.

J is TRBJ1-1 and V is TRBV5-1; D not resolved. The CDR3 has 16 amino acids. Trimming removed 0 bases at V and 4 bases at J, with 16 bases between. Germline CDR1 SGHRS, CDR2 YFSETQ. The CDR3 DNA follows: TGCGCCAGCAGCTTGGTGAGGGTTGGGGATACCACTGAAGCTTTCTTT. Residues: CASSLVRVGDTTEAFF.

The rearrangement links TRBV9 to TRBJ1-2; TRBD1 agrees at 8 bases. J was trimmed by 7 bases and V by 0 bases; bases with no gene match: 8. The CDR3 spans 15 residues. CDR1 SGDLS and CDR2 YYNGEE come from the germline V gene. CDR3 in amino acids: CASSVEPGGMGGYTF. Written as DNA, the CDR3 is TGTGCCAGCAGCGTAGAACCAGGGGGCATGGGTGGCTACACCTTC.

This chain joins TRBV21-1 and TRBJ1-4; the table's D call, TRBD1, was not checked against the DNA. TRBV21-1 is a pseudogene. The CDR3 is 17 residues long. The CDR3 region has the DNA TGTGCCAGCAGCAAAAGAAGGACAGGGGGGCATCGTGAAAAACTGTTTTTT. Its protein product is CASSKRRTGGHREKLFF.

CDR3 sequence: CASSLATGRAYEQYF. CDR3 DNA: TGTGCCAGCAGCTTAGCCACAGGGAGAGCCTACGAGCAGTACTTC. The chain combines TRBV7-8 with TRBJ2-7, with a possible D match to TRBD1 (6 bases). This CDR3 comprises 15 residues. Germline V CDR1 and CDR2: SGHVS, FQNEAQ. V gave up 0 bases and J gave up 2 bases, with 11 bases separating them.

This clone has just one count. The chain links TRBV28 to TRBJ1-4, with 7 bases lining up with TRBD1. CDR3 length: 17 residues. Germline-derived CDR1 and CDR2 are MDHEN and SYDVKM. Unmatched junction bases numbered 15, after V lost 7 bases and J lost 4 bases. The CDR3 sequence: CASNSRDDRVFNEKLFF. The CDR3, as DNA: TGTGCCAGCAATTCCCGAGACGACAGGGTTTTTAATGAAAAACTGTTTTTT.

This chain joins TRBV6-1 and TRBJ2-7; 7 nucleotides match TRBD2. This CDR3 comprises 15 residues. Germline CDR1 reads MNHNS; CDR2 reads SASEGT. The V and J ends lost 2 bases and 0 bases, in that order; junction bases with no gene match: 4. In DNA, the CDR3 is TGTGCCAGCAGTGAATGGGGGGGACGCTCCTACGAGCAGTACTTC. It yields the protein CASSEWGGRSYEQYF.

Only one count was recorded for this clone. The V and J genes are TRBV7-9 and TRBJ2-7; possibly TRBD1 for D (5 bases). The V end lost 5 bases, the J end lost 9 bases, and 14 bases lay between the germline ends. CDR3 size: 12 residues. Germline lookup yields CDR1 SEHNR and CDR2 FQNEAQ (reference sequence). CDR3 sequence reads: CASSEAGPGQYF. DNA of the CDR3: TGTGCCAGCAGCGAGGCAGGGCCGGGGCAGTACTTC.

This chain uses TRBV15 with TRBJ2-1, with TRBD2 matching over 10 bases. V lost 0 bases to trimming and J lost 4 bases; unmatched junction nucleotides: 0. The CDR3 sequence is 15 residues long. CDR1 and CDR2 (germline): LNHNV, YYDKDF (reference sequence). The DNA of the CDR3 is TGTGCCACCAGCAGAGAACTAGCGGGGTACAATGAGCAGTTCTTC. This codes for CATSRELAGYNEQFF.

V usage is TRBV7-6 and J usage is TRBJ2-5; 8 bases align to TRBD1. The CDR3 consists of 16 residues. J gave up 2 bases and V 0 bases, and 5 bases lay outside the gene matches. The germline CDR1 and CDR2 sequences are SGHVS and FNYEAQ. The CDR3 protein is CASSLARYRGQETQYF. The DNA of the CDR3 is TGTGCCAGCAGCTTAGCCCGATACAGGGGGCAAGAGACCCAGTACTTC.

J is TRBJ1-2 and V is TRBV27; 7 bases agree with TRBD1. From germline, CDR1 is MNHEY and CDR2 SMNVEV (reference sequence). The CDR3 loop spans 15 amino acids. J lost 4 bases, V lost 5 bases, and 10 bases had no gene match. The CDR3 reads CASSPDRVLGYGYTF. CDR3 nucleotide sequence: TGTGCCAGCAGTCCAGACAGGGTACTTGGCTATGGCTACACCTTC.

The rearrangement uses TRBV11-1 and TRBJ2-2; 7 bases are a match to TRBD1. Germline CDR1 reads SGHAT; CDR2 reads FQDESV (reference sequence). Trimming cost V 6 bases and J 0 bases; bases outside gene matches: 7. The CDR3 sequence is 16 residues long. The CDR3 sequence is CASRHTGTANTGELFF. The CDR3, as DNA: TGTGCCAGCAGACATACCGGGACAGCGAACACCGGGGAGCTGTTTTTT.

The rearrangement links TRBV7-2 to TRBJ1-2; TRBD1 agrees at 10 bases. CDR1 is SGHTA and CDR2 is FQGNSA in the germline V gene. The length of the CDR3 is 16 residues. The trim removed 5 bases at V and 4 bases at J, leaving 10 bases unmatched. CDR3 loop: CASSPRDRGSGYGYTF. Here the CDR3 DNA reads TGTGCCAGCAGCCCCCGGGACAGGGGTTCCGGCTATGGCTACACCTTC.

This chain links TRBV27 with TRBJ2-7, with 7 positions matching TRBD2. This CDR3 is built from 12 residues. Germline CDR1 and CDR2: MNHEY and SMNVEV (reference sequence). J lost 6 bases, V lost 3 bases, and 2 bases had no gene match. The CDR3 here is CASSFSGGEQYF. The CDR3 DNA is TGTGCCAGCAGTTTTTCGGGGGGCGAGCAGTACTTC.

CDR3 residues: CASSLDLAGHAYNEQFF. DNA for the CDR3: TGTGCCAGCAGCCTCGACCTAGCGGGACATGCCTACAATGAGCAGTTCTTC. V gene TRBV5-5 combines with J gene TRBJ2-1; 9 bases are shared with TRBD2. The germline CDR1 and CDR2 sequences are SGHKS and YYEKEE (reference sequence). The length of the CDR3 is 17 residues. The V segment lost 4 bases and the J segment 2 bases; nucleotides outside the gene matches: 10. Supplemented by reference TRBV5-5 and TRBJ2-1, the full variable domain reads DAGVTQSPTHLIKTRGQQVTLRCSPISGHKSVSWYQQVLGQGPQFIFQYYEKEERGRGNFPDRFSARQFPNYSSELNVNALLLGDSALYLCASSLDLAGHAYNEQFFGPGTRLTVL.

CDR3 amino acids: CASSRGLMNTEAFF. For the CDR3, the DNA is TGTGCCAGCTCACGGGGGCTTATGAACACTGAAGCTTTCTTT. This chain uses TRBV18 with TRBJ1-1; D may be TRBD1 (6 bases). Germline values: CDR1 KGHSH, CDR2 LQKENI. V lost 4 bases to trimming and J lost 0 bases, with 9 bases between them. The CDR3 covers 14 residues.